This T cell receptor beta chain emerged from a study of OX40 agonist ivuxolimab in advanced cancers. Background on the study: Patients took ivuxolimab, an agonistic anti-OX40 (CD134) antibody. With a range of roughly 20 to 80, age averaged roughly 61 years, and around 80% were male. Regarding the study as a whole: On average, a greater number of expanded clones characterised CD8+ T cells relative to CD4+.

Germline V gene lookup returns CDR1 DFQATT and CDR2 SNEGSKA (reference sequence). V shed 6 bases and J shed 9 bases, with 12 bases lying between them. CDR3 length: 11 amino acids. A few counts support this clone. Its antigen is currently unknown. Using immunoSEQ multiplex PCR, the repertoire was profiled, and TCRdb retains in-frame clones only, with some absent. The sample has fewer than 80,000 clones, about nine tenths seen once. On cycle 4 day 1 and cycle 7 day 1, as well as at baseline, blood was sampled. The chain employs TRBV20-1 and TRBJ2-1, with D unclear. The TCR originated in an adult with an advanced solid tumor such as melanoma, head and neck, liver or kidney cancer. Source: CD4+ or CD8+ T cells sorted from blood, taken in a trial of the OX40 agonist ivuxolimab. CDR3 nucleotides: TGCAGTGCCCCCACCTGGGGTGAGCAGTTCTTC. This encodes CSAPTWGEQFF.